A selection of T cell receptor beta chains follows, all from one sample in a study of PD-L1 blockade in urothelial cancer. Sequenced by immunoSEQ multiplex PCR; TCRdb stores in-frame clones only, minus some. The sample has about 76,000 clones, approximately 90% seen once. The specimen was PBMCs, collected around atezolizumab (anti-PD-L1) treatment. The receptors come from a woman aged 80 or over with urothelial cancer. Each CDR3 is given with its conserved first and last residue. Each record gives: CDR3 protein, CDR3 DNA, clone size, D gene, V gene, J gene, CDR3 length. D genes are given only for firm matches. Clone size is not always given. Where it is, it says once, few, many or a class for expanded clones.

CDR3 protein: CASSTTGLAPTLSYEQYF
CDR3 DNA: TGTGCCAGCAGCACTACCGGACTAGCGCCGACTCTTTCCTACGAGCAGTACTTC
clone size: -
D gene: TRBD2
V gene: TRBV7-9
J gene: TRBJ2-7
CDR3 length: 18

CDR3 protein: CAWSDAGGYTF
CDR3 DNA: TGTGCCTGGAGTGACGCGGGTGGCTACACCTTC
clone size: -
D gene: -
V gene: TRBV30
J gene: TRBJ1-2
CDR3 length: 11

CDR3 protein: CASGHTTASGYGYTF
CDR3 DNA: TGTGCCAGCGGTCATACGACAGCGTCTGGGTATGGCTACACCTTC
clone size: -
D gene: -
V gene: TRBV9
J gene: TRBJ1-2
CDR3 length: 15

CDR3 protein: CASSWGQNVQKQYF
CDR3 DNA: TGTGCCAGCAGTTGGGGACAGAACGTACAGAAGCAGTACTTC
clone size: -
D gene: TRBD1
V gene: TRBV28
J gene: TRBJ2-7
CDR3 length: 14

CDR3 protein: CASSPGQTYNEQFF
CDR3 DNA: TGCGCCAGCAGCCCAGGACAGACTTACAATGAGCAGTTCTTC
clone size: -
D gene: -
V gene: TRBV5-1
J gene: TRBJ2-1
CDR3 length: 14

CDR3 protein: CAWRQGRVSSYEQYF
CDR3 DNA: TGTGCCTGGAGACAAGGCAGGGTAAGCTCCTACGAGCAGTACTTC
clone size: -
D gene: -
V gene: TRBV30
J gene: TRBJ2-7
CDR3 length: 15

CDR3 protein: CASSPTGGSPQETQYF
CDR3 DNA: TGTGCCAGCAGCCCCACCGGGGGATCCCCCCAAGAGACCCAGTACTTC
clone size: -
D gene: -
V gene: TRBV7-8
J gene: TRBJ2-5
CDR3 length: 16

CDR3 protein: CASEKGDSSYNEQFF
CDR3 DNA: TGTGCCAGCGAGAAAGGGGACAGCTCCTACAATGAGCAGTTCTTC
clone size: -
D gene: TRBD1
V gene: TRBV6-1
J gene: TRBJ2-1
CDR3 length: 15

CDR3 protein: CASSDRLAGYDNEQFF
CDR3 DNA: TGTGCCAGCAGCGATCGACTAGCGGGATACGACAATGAGCAGTTCTTC
clone size: -
D gene: TRBD2
V gene: TRBV7-9
J gene: TRBJ2-1
CDR3 length: 16

CDR3 protein: CASRRQGATTDTQYF
CDR3 DNA: TGTGCCAGCAGAAGACAGGGGGCCACCACAGATACGCAGTATTTT
clone size: few
D gene: TRBD1
V gene: TRBV6-4
J gene: TRBJ2-3
CDR3 length: 15

CDR3 protein: CASGRPGGVEQFF
CDR3 DNA: TGTGCCAGCGGGAGACCCGGGGGGGTCGAGCAGTTCTTC
clone size: -
D gene: TRBD2
V gene: TRBV7-2
J gene: TRBJ2-1
CDR3 length: 13

CDR3 protein: CASSPRTGDGLDRAYEQYF
CDR3 DNA: TGTGCCAGCTCACCAAGGACAGGGGATGGTCTTGATAGGGCCTACGAGCAGTACTTC
clone size: -
D gene: TRBD1
V gene: TRBV18
J gene: TRBJ2-7
CDR3 length: 19

CDR3 protein: CASSILHRGNYGYTF
CDR3 DNA: TGTGCCAGTAGTATTCTCCACAGAGGGAACTATGGCTACACCTTC
clone size: -
D gene: -
V gene: TRBV19
J gene: TRBJ1-2
CDR3 length: 15

CDR3 protein: CASSYSISSRGNTIYF
CDR3 DNA: TGTGCCAGCAGTTACTCGATCTCGTCACGGGGAAACACCATATATTTT
clone size: -
D gene: -
V gene: TRBV6-5
J gene: TRBJ1-3
CDR3 length: 16

CDR3 protein: CATSRVEGVGGYTF
CDR3 DNA: TGTGCCACCAGCAGAGTTGAGGGGGTTGGTGGCTACACCTTC
clone size: -
D gene: -
V gene: TRBV15
J gene: TRBJ1-2
CDR3 length: 14

CDR3 protein: CASSSNSGGSYEQYF
CDR3 DNA: TGTGCCAGTAGTTCCAATTCAGGGGGCTCCTACGAGCAGTACTTC
clone size: -
D gene: TRBD1
V gene: TRBV19
J gene: TRBJ2-7
CDR3 length: 15

CDR3 protein: CASSLLTGRGSNYGYTF
CDR3 DNA: TGTGCCAGCAGCTTGTTGACAGGGCGAGGGTCGAACTATGGCTACACCTTC
clone size: -
D gene: TRBD1
V gene: TRBV5-5
J gene: TRBJ1-2
CDR3 length: 17

CDR3 protein: CASTSEPPGKTSGNEQFF
CDR3 DNA: TGCGCCAGCACGTCCGAGCCCCCAGGCAAGACTAGCGGGAATGAGCAGTTCTTC
clone size: -
D gene: TRBD2
V gene: TRBV5-1
J gene: TRBJ2-1
CDR3 length: 18

CDR3 protein: CASSLRDFTDTQYF
CDR3 DNA: TGTGCCAGCAGCCTTCGGGACTTCACAGATACGCAGTATTTT
clone size: -
D gene: -
V gene: TRBV14
J gene: TRBJ2-3
CDR3 length: 14

CDR3 protein: CASSEAGRRSGANVLTF
CDR3 DNA: TGTGCCAGCAGTGAAGCTGGGAGGCGCTCTGGGGCCAACGTCCTGACTTTC
clone size: -
D gene: -
V gene: TRBV6-1
J gene: TRBJ2-6
CDR3 length: 17

CDR3 protein: CASSPQGQGTEAFF
CDR3 DNA: TGCGCCAGCAGCCCACAGGGCCAGGGAACTGAAGCTTTCTTT
clone size: once
D gene: -
V gene: TRBV4-1
J gene: TRBJ1-1
CDR3 length: 14

CDR3 protein: CASSEIRGQGVHEQYF
CDR3 DNA: TGTGCCAGCAGTGAAATCCGGGGACAGGGCGTCCACGAGCAGTACTTC
clone size: -
D gene: TRBD1
V gene: TRBV6-1
J gene: TRBJ2-7
CDR3 length: 16

CDR3 protein: CASSLGTSWSSYNEQFF
CDR3 DNA: TGTGCCAGCAGTTTAGGGACTAGCTGGAGCTCCTACAATGAGCAGTTCTTC
clone size: -
D gene: TRBD2
V gene: TRBV27
J gene: TRBJ2-1
CDR3 length: 17

CDR3 protein: CASSHIAGGPADTQYF
CDR3 DNA: TGCGCCAGCAGCCACATAGCGGGAGGGCCCGCAGATACGCAGTATTTT
clone size: -
D gene: TRBD2
V gene: TRBV4-1
J gene: TRBJ2-3
CDR3 length: 16

CDR3 protein: CASSLDRYYEQYF
CDR3 DNA: TGTGCCAGCAGCCTTGACAGGTACTACGAGCAGTACTTC
clone size: -
D gene: -
V gene: TRBV28
J gene: TRBJ2-7
CDR3 length: 13

CDR3 protein: CASQFSGARDEQYF
CDR3 DNA: TGTGCCTCCCAATTTAGCGGGGCGCGGGACGAGCAGTACTTC
clone size: -
D gene: TRBD2
V gene: TRBV30
J gene: TRBJ2-7
CDR3 length: 14

CDR3 protein: CASSRGGGQGFDEKLFF
CDR3 DNA: TGTGCCAGCAGCCGGGGCGGTGGGCAGGGGTTCGATGAAAAACTGTTTTTT
clone size: -
D gene: -
V gene: TRBV5-4
J gene: TRBJ1-4
CDR3 length: 17

CDR3 protein: CASSQISGRAGGELFF
CDR3 DNA: TGCGCCAGCAGCCAGATTAGCGGGAGGGCCGGCGGGGAGCTGTTTTTT
clone size: -
D gene: TRBD2
V gene: TRBV4-1
J gene: TRBJ2-2
CDR3 length: 16

CDR3 protein: CASIGEQGETQYF
CDR3 DNA: TGTGCCAGCATCGGTGAACAGGGGGAGACCCAGTACTTC
clone size: once
D gene: TRBD1
V gene: TRBV2
J gene: TRBJ2-5
CDR3 length: 13

CDR3 protein: CASTFQGAYEQYF
CDR3 DNA: TGTGCCAGCACCTTCCAGGGGGCCTACGAGCAGTACTTC
clone size: -
D gene: TRBD1
V gene: TRBV28
J gene: TRBJ2-7
CDR3 length: 13

CDR3 protein: CAWIAGVFGYTF
CDR3 DNA: TGTGCCTGGATCGCCGGGGTATTCGGCTACACCTTC
clone size: once
D gene: -
V gene: TRBV30
J gene: TRBJ1-2
CDR3 length: 12

CDR3 protein: CASSLGLGAQYF
CDR3 DNA: TGTGCCAGCTCACTGGGACTAGGGGCGCAGTATTTT
clone size: -
D gene: TRBD2
V gene: TRBV18
J gene: TRBJ2-3
CDR3 length: 12

CDR3 protein: CASTGFFLGSEAFF
CDR3 DNA: TGTGCCAGTACGGGGTTCTTTCTGGGCTCTGAAGCTTTCTTT
clone size: -
D gene: -
V gene: TRBV19
J gene: TRBJ1-1
CDR3 length: 14

CDR3 protein: CASSLRGHTNTEAFF
CDR3 DNA: TGTGCCAGCTCCCTCAGGGGCCACACTAACACTGAAGCTTTCTTT
clone size: -
D gene: -
V gene: TRBV6-6
J gene: TRBJ1-1
CDR3 length: 15

CDR3 protein: CASSPRLAGGTGELFF
CDR3 DNA: TGTGCCAGCAGCCCCCGACTAGCGGGAGGCACCGGGGAGCTGTTTTTT
clone size: -
D gene: TRBD2
V gene: TRBV7-8
J gene: TRBJ2-2
CDR3 length: 16

CDR3 protein: CASSSPPGTSGTDTQYF
CDR3 DNA: TGTGCCAGCAGTTCTCCCCCCGGGACTAGCGGCACAGATACGCAGTATTTT
clone size: -
D gene: TRBD2
V gene: TRBV28
J gene: TRBJ2-3
CDR3 length: 17

CDR3 protein: CAWSPISGKNIQYF
CDR3 DNA: TGTGCCTGGAGTCCTATTTCCGGGAAAAACATTCAGTACTTC
clone size: -
D gene: -
V gene: TRBV30
J gene: TRBJ2-4
CDR3 length: 14

CDR3 protein: CASSQDLLANEQFF
CDR3 DNA: TGCGCCAGCAGCCAAGATCTGCTAGCCAATGAGCAGTTCTTC
clone size: -
D gene: -
V gene: TRBV4-1
J gene: TRBJ2-1
CDR3 length: 14

CDR3 protein: CAGGLDHANTGELFF
CDR3 DNA: TGTGCCGGGGGACTAGACCACGCGAACACCGGGGAGCTGTTTTTT
clone size: -
D gene: TRBD2
V gene: TRBV28
J gene: TRBJ2-2
CDR3 length: 15

CDR3 protein: CASSRTGTSGANVLTF
CDR3 DNA: TGCGCCAGCAGCCGAACAGGGACCTCTGGGGCCAACGTCCTGACTTTC
clone size: -
D gene: -
V gene: TRBV5-1
J gene: TRBJ2-6
CDR3 length: 16

CDR3 protein: CAATGGVAYGYTF
CDR3 DNA: TGTGCCGCGACAGGGGGTGTAGCCTATGGCTACACCTTC
clone size: -
D gene: TRBD1
V gene: TRBV7-9
J gene: TRBJ1-2
CDR3 length: 13